Shown below are 17 T cell receptor beta chains from a single sample sequenced in a study of T cell responses to AZD1222 COVID-19 vaccine. Profiling relied on immunoSEQ multiplex PCR, and the TCRdb table lists in-frame clones only, not all of them. In the table there are some 130,000 clones, around nine tenths of which are singletons. The sample consisted of peripheral blood, taken on day 0 of AZD1222 vaccination. Every receptor here comes from an adult in good health.

Turning to this clone: Different DNA sequences within this sample yield the same CDR3. V gene TRBV20-1 combines with J gene TRBJ2-3; no clear D gene. The CDR3 runs 11 residues. The V and J ends lost 3 bases and 6 bases respectively, with 7 bases between them. The germline V gene encodes CDR1 DFQATT and CDR2 SNEGSKA (reference sequence). The CDR3 bases are TGCAGTGCTAGCCGTGGGGATACGCAGTATTTT. This gives the protein CSASRGDTQYF.

This clone was observed a few times. This chain uses TRBV21-1 with TRBJ1-5. TRBV21-1 has pseudogene status. CDR3 length equals 21 residues. The CDR3 DNA reads as TGTGCCAGCAGCAAAGTGGTCGGCATAAGCCGACCTACCTATAGCAATCAGCCCCAGCATTTT. Its translation: CASSKVVGISRPTYSNQPQHF.

The CDR3 loop is CASSSPGLQWAFF. CDR3 DNA: TGTGCCAGCAGTTCCCCAGGGCTACAGTGGGCTTTCTTT. This sequence joins TRBV12-3 or TRBV12-4 and TRBJ1-1; weak D call: TRBD1 (5 bases). V lost 4 bases and J 11 bases, leaving 17 bases between the germline ends. This CDR3 comprises 13 residues.

V and J are TRBV29-1 and TRBJ1-1; 10 nucleotides line up with TRBD1. The V segment lost 5 bases and the J segment 1 base; nucleotides outside the gene matches: 19. Germline V gene sequence: CDR1 SQVTM, CDR2 ANQGSEA. The CDR3 contains 19 residues. CDR3 sequence reads: CSVSPTFSTGGLKNTEAFF. In DNA, the CDR3 is TGCAGCGTTTCCCCTACCTTTTCGACAGGGGGCTTGAAGAACACTGAAGCTTTCTTT.

Only one count was recorded for this clone. The chain carries TRBV10-2 and TRBJ1-2; D not certain. CDR3 length: 13 residues. V was trimmed by 1 base and J by 3 bases, leaving 6 bases between them. Germline V gene data show CDR1 as WSHSY and CDR2 as SAAADI. The CDR3 DNA reads TGCGCCAGCAGTGAGTACACCGACTATGGCTACACCTTC. Translating gives CASSEYTDYGYTF.

The chain carries TRBV19 and TRBJ1-1, with 7 positions matching TRBD1. Germline V lookup: CDR1 LNHDA, CDR2 SQIVND (reference sequence). With V trimmed by 7 bases and J by 11 bases, 13 bases remained unmatched. CDR3 size: 13 residues. In DNA, the CDR3 is TGTGCCAGTACCGGGACAGAAACCCGTTGGGCTTTCTTT. It specifies CASTGTETRWAFF.

V usage is TRBV7-2 and J usage is TRBJ1-2; TRBD1 matches at 7 bases. The junction had 11 bases not matched to a gene; V was cut back by 2 bases and J by 8 bases. The CDR3 is 15 amino acids. Germline assignment: CDR1 SGHTA and CDR2 FQGNSA. The CDR3 loop reads CASSLQQGGYSGYTF. CDR3 DNA sequence: TGTGCCAGCAGCTTACAGCAGGGGGGGTATTCAGGCTACACCTTC.

The chain is built from TRBV27 and TRBJ2-1; 9 bases are shared with TRBD1. This CDR3 has 16 amino acids. The germline V gene encodes CDR1 MNHEY and CDR2 SMNVEV (reference sequence). J gave up 5 bases and V 6 bases, and 11 bases lay outside the gene matches. The CDR3 spells CASRVPGQGPHNEQFF. CDR3 DNA sequence: TGTGCCAGCAGAGTTCCAGGACAGGGGCCCCACAATGAGCAGTTCTTC.

The genes are TRBV7-3 and TRBJ2-1; 12 positions agree with TRBD2. The CDR3 spans 16 residues. The V segment lost 5 bases and the J segment 9 bases; nucleotides outside the gene matches: 11. The germline V gene has CDR1 SGHTA and CDR2 FQGTGA. The CDR3 region is CASSQNPSGGVVEQFF. The CDR3, as DNA: TGTGCCAGCAGCCAAAACCCTAGCGGGGGGGTGGTTGAGCAGTTCTTC.

This rearrangement joins TRBV5-1 to TRBJ2-6, with D possibly TRBD2 on 6 matching bases. The CDR3 extends over 17 amino acids. V was pared by 4 bases and J by 0 bases, with 14 bases between. CDR1 and CDR2 (germline): SGHRS, YFSETQ. CDR3 DNA sequence: TGCGCCAGCAGCCTAGCGCGGGATCTCTCTGGGGCCAACGTCCTGACTTTC. This codes for CASSLARDLSGANVLTF.

The rearrangement uses TRBV5-6 and TRBJ2-7; 10 bases line up with TRBD1. Germline CDR1 is SGHDT and CDR2 is YYEEEE. The junction had 6 bases not matched to a gene; V was cut back by 0 bases and J by 9 bases. The CDR3 extends over 14 amino acids. DNA for the CDR3: TGTGCCAGCAGCTTGGAGACAGGGGGCTGGTGGCAGTACTTC. This sequence encodes CASSLETGGWWQYF.

V gene TRBV15 combines with J gene TRBJ2-7; the match to TRBD2 covers 12 bases. Germline CDR1 and CDR2: LNHNV and YYDKDF (reference sequence). With V trimmed by 5 bases and J by 2 bases, 4 bases remained unmatched. The CDR3 sequence is 15 residues long. CDR3 bases: TGTGCCACCAGCGCCCGGACTAGCGGGGCCTACGAGCAGTACTTC. This sequence encodes CATSARTSGAYEQYF.

V is TRBV2 and J is TRBJ1-1; D unresolved. The V gene lost 3 bases and the J gene lost 1 base, with 12 bases spanning the gap. CDR3 length: 15 amino acids. CDR1 and CDR2 (germline): SNHLY, FYNNEI. The CDR3 DNA is TGTGCCAGCAGTGATACGGAACCAGGGAACACTGAAGCTTTCTTT. Protein sequence: CASSDTEPGNTEAFF.

This clone was seen a few times. The rearrangement joins TRBV18 to TRBJ2-7; the D gene is possibly TRBD2 (6 bases). Trimming removed 2 bases at V and 5 bases at J, with 10 bases between. The CDR3 extends over 13 amino acids. Germline V gene sequence: CDR1 KGHSH, CDR2 LQKENI. The CDR3 nucleotides are TGTGCCAGCTCACCAGGAGGGGCCCACGAGCAGTACTTC. Translated, it gives CASSPGGAHEQYF.

V usage is TRBV2 and J usage is TRBJ1-1, with no clear D. V was pared by 7 bases and J by 1 base, with 10 bases between. CDR1 is SNHLY, CDR2 FYNNEI, per germline. This CDR3 region has 13 residues. The DNA for the CDR3 is TGTGCCAGCACCCCGTGGGGGAACACTGAAGCTTTCTTT. Its translation is CASTPWGNTEAFF.

The chain is built from TRBV9 and TRBJ2-7, with 8 positions matching TRBD2. V was clipped by 0 bases and J by 5 bases; unmatched bases: 7. This CDR3 has 15 amino acids. Germline CDR1 reads SGDLS; CDR2 reads YYNGEE. The CDR3 reads CASSVVPGGPHEQYF. In DNA, the CDR3 is TGTGCCAGCAGCGTAGTGCCGGGGGGGCCCCACGAGCAGTACTTC.

This clone has a handful of counts. The chain recombines TRBV5-1 with TRBJ1-2, with a possible D match to TRBD1 (5 bases). Between the trimmed V and J ends, which lost 0 bases and 4 bases, there was a span of 16 bases. Germline CDR1 and CDR2: SGHRS and YFSETQ. The length of the CDR3 is 16 residues. The CDR3: CASSLDTGTPSYGYTF. CDR3 DNA: TGCGCCAGCAGCTTGGATACAGGCACCCCTTCCTATGGCTACACCTTC.